The clone carrying this TCR beta chain is medium-sized (0.01 to 0.1%) in the sample. Antigen specificity is unknown. The use of previously described methods and listed TCR primers produced the bulk TCR libraries. MiXCR was run by TCRdb on the PCR reads, yielding one entry per CDR3 protein. The data show 6,000 to 7,000 distinct CDR3 sequences, with roughly 16% seen just once and around 2.5% held by the top ten. CDR1 and CDR2 from the germline V gene are MNHEY and SVGEGT. V dropped 0 bases and J dropped 6; count of bases not matched to a gene: 7. CDR3 length: 15 amino acids. These data belong to a study of molecular identifiers for immune sequencing clone quantification. Overall study results and limits: Clones carrying above 20 RNA copies accounted for over 98% of effector molecules, under 1% in naive cells.

Sequencing was performed on naive CD8+ T cells from blood, with Jurkat cell RNA spiked in. Subset defined: FACS-sorted CD8+CD4-CCR7+CD45RA+ naive T cells. The sequence was collected from a human donor in good health. Some libraries in this study had Jurkat cell RNA spiked in. This chain connects TRBV6-2 or TRBV6-3 to TRBJ2-7, with TRBD2 matching over 8 bases. CDR3 protein: CASSYSGGGFGEQYF. DNA for the CDR3: TGTGCCAGCAGTTACTCTGGCGGGGGGTTCGGCGAGCAGTACTTC.